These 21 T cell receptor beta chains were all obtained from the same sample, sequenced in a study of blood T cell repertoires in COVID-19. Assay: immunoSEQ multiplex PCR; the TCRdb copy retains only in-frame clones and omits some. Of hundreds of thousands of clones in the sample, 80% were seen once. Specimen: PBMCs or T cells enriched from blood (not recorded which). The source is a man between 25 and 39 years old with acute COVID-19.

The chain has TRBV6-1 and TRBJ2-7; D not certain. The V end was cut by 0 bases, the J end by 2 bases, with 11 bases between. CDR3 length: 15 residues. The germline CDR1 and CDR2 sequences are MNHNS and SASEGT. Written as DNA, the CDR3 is TGTGCCAGCAGTGAAGCTGACATAATAACCTACGAGCAGTACTTC. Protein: CASSEADIITYEQYF.

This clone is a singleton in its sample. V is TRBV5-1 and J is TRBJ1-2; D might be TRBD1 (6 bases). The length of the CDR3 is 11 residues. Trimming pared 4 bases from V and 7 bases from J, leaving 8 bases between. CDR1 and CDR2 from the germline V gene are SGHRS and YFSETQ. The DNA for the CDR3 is TGCGCCAGCAGCCGAGGGGGTGGCTACACCTTC. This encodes CASSRGGGYTF.

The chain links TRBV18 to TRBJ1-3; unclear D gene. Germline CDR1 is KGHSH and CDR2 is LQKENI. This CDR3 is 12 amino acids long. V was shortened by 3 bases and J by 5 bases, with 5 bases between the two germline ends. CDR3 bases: TGTGCCAGCTCACCCGACAGAAACACCATATATTTT. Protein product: CASSPDRNTIYF.

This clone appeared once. The CDR3 loop is CASSVDRGGNQPQHF. CDR3 DNA: TGTGCCAGCTCAGTCGACAGGGGTGGCAATCAGCCCCAGCATTTT. The chain employs TRBV18 and TRBJ1-5; 8 bases match TRBD1. This CDR3 is 15 amino acids long. V lost 5 bases to trimming and J lost 2 bases; unmatched junction nucleotides: 5. Germline V gene data show CDR1 as KGHSH and CDR2 as LQKENI.

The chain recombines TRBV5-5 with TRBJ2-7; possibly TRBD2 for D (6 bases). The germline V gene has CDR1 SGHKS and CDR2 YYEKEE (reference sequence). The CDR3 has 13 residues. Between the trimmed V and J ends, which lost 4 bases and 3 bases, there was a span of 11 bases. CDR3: CASSQGLYYEQYF. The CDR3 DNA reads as TGTGCCAGCAGCCAGGGACTTTACTACGAGCAGTACTTC. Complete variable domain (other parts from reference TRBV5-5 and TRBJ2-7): DAGVTQSPTHLIKTRGQQVTLRCSPISGHKSVSWYQQVLGQGPQFIFQYYEKEERGRGNFPDRFSARQFPNYSSELNVNALLLGDSALYLCASSQGLYYEQYFGPGTRLTVT.

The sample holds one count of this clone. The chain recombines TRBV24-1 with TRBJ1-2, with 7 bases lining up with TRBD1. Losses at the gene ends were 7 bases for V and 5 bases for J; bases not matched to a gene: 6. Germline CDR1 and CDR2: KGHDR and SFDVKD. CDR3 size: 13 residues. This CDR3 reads CATSPGGGYGYTF. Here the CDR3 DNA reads TGTGCCACCAGCCCAGGGGGAGGTTATGGCTACACCTTC.

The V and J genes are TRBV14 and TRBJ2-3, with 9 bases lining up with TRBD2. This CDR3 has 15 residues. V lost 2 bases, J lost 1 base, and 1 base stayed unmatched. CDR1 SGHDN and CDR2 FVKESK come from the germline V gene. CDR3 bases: TGTGCCAGCAGCCAACGCGGGGGGGGCACAGATACGCAGTATTTT. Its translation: CASSQRGGGTDTQYF.

The CDR3 loop is CASSASGHEGTDTQYF. DNA of the CDR3: TGTGCCAGCAGTGCTAGCGGGCATGAGGGCACAGATACGCAGTATTTT. The rearrangement uses TRBV28 and TRBJ2-3, with 8 nucleotides matching TRBD2. Trimming took 5 bases from V and 1 from J; bases not matched to a gene: 8. The CDR3 loop spans 16 amino acids. CDR1 is MDHEN and CDR2 is SYDVKM in the germline V gene. The variable domain in full, completed from reference TRBV28 and TRBJ2-3, reads DVKVTQSSRYLVKRTGEKVFLECVQDMDHENMFWYRQDPGLGLRLIYFSYDVKMKEKGDIPEGYSVSREKKERFSLILESASTNQTSMYLCASSASGHEGTDTQYFGPGTRLTVL.

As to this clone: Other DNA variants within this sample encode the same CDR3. The CDR3 sequence is CSGGRGTDTQYF. CDR3 in DNA: TGCAGCGGGGGTAGAGGGACAGATACGCAGTATTTT. The chain employs TRBV29-1 and TRBJ2-3; the D gene is possibly TRBD2 (5 bases). The germline gives CDR1 SQVTM, CDR2 ANQGSEA. CDR3 length: 12 amino acids. The V end lost 7 bases, the J end lost 3 bases, and 11 bases lay between the germline ends.

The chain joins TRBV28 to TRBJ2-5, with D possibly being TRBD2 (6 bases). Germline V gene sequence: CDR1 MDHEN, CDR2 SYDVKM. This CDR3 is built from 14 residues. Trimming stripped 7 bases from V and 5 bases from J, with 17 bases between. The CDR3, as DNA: TGTGCCAGCACCTTGACCGCTGCGGGGGAGACCCAGTACTTC. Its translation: CASTLTAAGETQYF.

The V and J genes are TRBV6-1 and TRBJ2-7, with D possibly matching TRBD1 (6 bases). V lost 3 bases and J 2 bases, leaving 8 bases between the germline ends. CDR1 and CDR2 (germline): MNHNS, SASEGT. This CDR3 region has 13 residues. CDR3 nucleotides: TGTGCCAGCAGTGAGTACAGGGCCTACGAGCAGTACTTC. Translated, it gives CASSEYRAYEQYF.

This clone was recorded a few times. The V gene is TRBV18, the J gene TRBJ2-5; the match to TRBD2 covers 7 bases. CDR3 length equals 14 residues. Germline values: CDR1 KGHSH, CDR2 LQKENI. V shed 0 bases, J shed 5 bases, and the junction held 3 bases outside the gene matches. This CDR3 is CASSPPGAGETQYF. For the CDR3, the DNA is TGTGCCAGCTCACCACCGGGAGCGGGGGAGACCCAGTACTTC.

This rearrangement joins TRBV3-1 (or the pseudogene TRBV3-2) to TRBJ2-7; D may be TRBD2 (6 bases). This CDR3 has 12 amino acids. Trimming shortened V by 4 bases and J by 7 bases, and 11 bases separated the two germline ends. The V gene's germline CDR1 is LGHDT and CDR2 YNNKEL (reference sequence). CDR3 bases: TGTGCCAGCAGCCGGGACTCTCAGGAGCAGTACTTC. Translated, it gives CASSRDSQEQYF.

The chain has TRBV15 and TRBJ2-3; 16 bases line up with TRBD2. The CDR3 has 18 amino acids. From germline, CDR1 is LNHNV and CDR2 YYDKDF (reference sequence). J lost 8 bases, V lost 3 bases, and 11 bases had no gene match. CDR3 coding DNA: TGTGCCACCAGCAGGGACTACGGGACTAGCGGGGGGGCCGGTACGCAGTATTTT. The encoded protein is CATSRDYGTSGGAGTQYF.

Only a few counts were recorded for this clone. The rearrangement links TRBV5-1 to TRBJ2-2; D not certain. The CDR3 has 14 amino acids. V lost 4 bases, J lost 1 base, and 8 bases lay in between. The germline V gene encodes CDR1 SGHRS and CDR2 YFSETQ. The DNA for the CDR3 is TGCGCCAGCAGCGAGACTGTGAACACCGGGGAGCTGTTTTTT. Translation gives CASSETVNTGELFF.

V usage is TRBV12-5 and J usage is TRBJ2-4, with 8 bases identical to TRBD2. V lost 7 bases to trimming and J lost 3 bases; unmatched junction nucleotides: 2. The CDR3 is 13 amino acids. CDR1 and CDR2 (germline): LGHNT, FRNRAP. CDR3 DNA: TGTGCTAGTGCCGGGGGGGACAAAAACATTCAGTACTTC. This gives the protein CASAGGDKNIQYF. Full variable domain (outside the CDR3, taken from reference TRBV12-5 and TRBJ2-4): DARVTQTPRHKVTEMGQEVTMRCQPILGHNTVFWYRQTMMQGLELLAYFRNRAPLDDSGMPKDRFSAEMPDATLATLKIQPSEPRDSAVYFCASAGGDKNIQYFGAGTRLSVL.

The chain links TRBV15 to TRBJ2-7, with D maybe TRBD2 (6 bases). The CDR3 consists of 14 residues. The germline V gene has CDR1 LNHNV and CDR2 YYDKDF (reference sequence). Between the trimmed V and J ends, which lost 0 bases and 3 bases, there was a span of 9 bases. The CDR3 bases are TGTGCCACCAGCAGAGATTTGGGGGGCTACGAGCAGTACTTC. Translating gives CATSRDLGGYEQYF.

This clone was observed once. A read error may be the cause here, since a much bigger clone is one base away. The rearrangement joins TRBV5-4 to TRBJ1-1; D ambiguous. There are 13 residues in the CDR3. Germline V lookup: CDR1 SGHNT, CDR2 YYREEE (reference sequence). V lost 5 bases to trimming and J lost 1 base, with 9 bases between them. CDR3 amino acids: CASSSQWNTEAFF. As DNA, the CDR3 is TGTGCCAGCAGTTCACAGTGGAACACTGAAGCTTTCTTT.

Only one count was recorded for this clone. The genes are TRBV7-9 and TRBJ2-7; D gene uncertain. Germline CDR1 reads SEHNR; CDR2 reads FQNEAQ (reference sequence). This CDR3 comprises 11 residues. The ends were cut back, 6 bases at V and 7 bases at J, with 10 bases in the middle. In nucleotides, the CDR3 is TGTGCCAGCAGTTACTCGGGTGAGCAGTACTTC. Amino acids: CASSYSGEQYF.

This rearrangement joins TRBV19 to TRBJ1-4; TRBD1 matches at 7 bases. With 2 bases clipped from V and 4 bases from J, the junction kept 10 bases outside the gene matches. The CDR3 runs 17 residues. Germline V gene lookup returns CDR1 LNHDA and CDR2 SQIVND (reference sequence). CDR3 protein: CASSIRGDSRLNEKLFF. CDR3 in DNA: TGTGCCAGTAGTATAAGGGGGGACAGCCGACTTAATGAAAAACTGTTTTTT.

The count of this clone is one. As DNA, the CDR3 is TGTGCCAGCAGCAGGGTCATTCCCTACGAGCAGTACTTC. It encodes CASSRVIPYEQYF. The chain carries TRBV28 and TRBJ2-7; the D gene is possibly TRBD1 (5 bases). CDR3 length equals 13 residues. The germline gives CDR1 MDHEN, CDR2 SYDVKM. V lost 6 bases and J 2 bases, leaving 11 bases between the germline ends.